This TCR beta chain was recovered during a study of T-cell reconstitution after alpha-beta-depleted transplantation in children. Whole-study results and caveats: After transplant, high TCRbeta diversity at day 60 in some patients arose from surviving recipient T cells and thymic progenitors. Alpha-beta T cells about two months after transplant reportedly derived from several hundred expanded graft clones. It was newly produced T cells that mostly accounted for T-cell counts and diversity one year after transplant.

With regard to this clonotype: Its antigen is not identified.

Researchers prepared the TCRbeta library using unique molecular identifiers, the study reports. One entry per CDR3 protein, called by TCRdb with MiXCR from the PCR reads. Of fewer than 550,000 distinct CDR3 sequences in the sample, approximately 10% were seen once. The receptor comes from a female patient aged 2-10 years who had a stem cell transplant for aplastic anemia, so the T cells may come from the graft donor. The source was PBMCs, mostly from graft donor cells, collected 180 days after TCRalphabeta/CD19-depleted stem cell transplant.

CDR3 amino acids: CASSKWFKVTSYNEQFF. The CDR3 DNA reads TGTGCCAGCAGCAAATGGTTTAAGGTGACTTCCTACAATGAGCAGTTCTTC. The gene calls are TRBV21-1 and TRBJ2-1. TRBV21-1 is classified as a pseudogene. The CDR3 spans 17 residues.